Below, one T cell receptor (beta chain) is given with its context. This sample is drawn from a study of blood T cell repertoires in COVID-19. Study-level information: Samples taken during acute and convalescent COVID-19 were collected in the United States, Italy and Spain. From T cells, B-cell-depleted T cells, or PBMCs came the material, which was cDNA or gDNA.

How the authors handled the data: It was from reference gene primer amplification that nucleated cell counts were estimated. Clones were read by immunoSEQ multiplex PCR, and TCRdb kept only the in-frame ones, dropping some. V and J calls and clone size follow that table, whereas D and trimming were derived from the DNA. This table holds some 700,000 clones, approximately 90% found once. The CDR3 totals 14 residues. Per germline, CDR1 KGHDR and CDR2 SFDVKD. V gave up 7 bases and J gave up 3 bases, with 12 bases separating them. This clonotype originated in a woman under 30 with acute or convalescent COVID-19. Specimen: peripheral blood. This chain links TRBV24-1 with TRBJ2-1; D is perhaps TRBD2 (6 bases). The CDR3: CATRGGVLYNEQFF. The CDR3 DNA reads TGTGCCACCAGGGGCGGGGTCCTCTACAATGAGCAGTTCTTC.